Below, 28 T cell receptor beta chains from the same sample are listed, as sequenced in a study of cytomegalovirus exposure and HLA in healthy donors. It was with 60 Vbeta and 13 Jbeta primers that the PCR ran. Only in-frame clones appear in the TCRdb table, and some are missing; sequencing was by immunoSEQ multiplex PCR. The sample lists about 200,000 clones, approximately 80% occurring once. The sample was PBMCs. These receptors came from a woman aged 30 to 39 in good health and CMV-seronegative.

The chain joins TRBV7-8 to TRBJ2-7; the match to TRBD2 covers 7 bases. This CDR3 has 12 residues. J was trimmed by 7 bases and V by 2 bases; bases with no gene match: 2. Germline V CDR1 and CDR2: SGHVS, FQNEAQ. The CDR3, as DNA: TGTGCCAGCAGCTTAAGTAGCGGGGAGCAGTACTTC. This sequence encodes CASSLSSGEQYF.

Worth noting for this clone: The junction does not match germline at one end; this may be a read error. The J gene is TRBJ1-2, the V gene TRBV6-5, with D maybe TRBD1 (6 bases). Looked up from germline, CDR1 is MNHEY and CDR2 is SVGAGI. The CDR3 has 15 amino acids. The chain's CDR3 is CASRGGDWANYGYPF. As DNA, the CDR3 is TGTGCCAGCCGAGGGGGGGATTGGGCTAACTATGGCTACCCCTTC.

The rearrangement uses TRBV5-1 and TRBJ2-2; 10 nucleotides line up with TRBD1. CDR3 length: 17 residues. CDR1 SGHRS and CDR2 YFSETQ come from the germline V gene. V was clipped by 3 bases and J by 5 bases; unmatched bases: 10. CDR3 protein: CASSWTGGTVRTGELFF. In nucleotides, the CDR3 is TGCGCCAGCAGCTGGACAGGGGGAACAGTAAGAACCGGGGAGCTGTTTTTT.

This sequence joins TRBV2 and TRBJ2-2, with a tentative D call TRBD2 (5 bases). Trimming took 7 bases from V and 0 from J, leaving 15 bases between them. This CDR3 has 16 residues. Germline CDR1 reads SNHLY; CDR2 reads FYNNEI. The CDR3 here is CASKSRGSTNTGELFF. The CDR3 DNA reads as TGTGCCAGCAAGTCCCGGGGTAGTACGAACACCGGGGAGCTGTTTTTT.

V and J are TRBV27 and TRBJ2-7; D perhaps matches TRBD1 (6 bases). V shed 6 bases and J shed 3 bases, with 12 bases lying between them. Germline assignment: CDR1 MNHEY and CDR2 SMNVEV (reference sequence). The CDR3 has 13 residues. This chain's CDR3 is CASSNIGGYEQYF. The DNA for the CDR3 is TGTGCCAGCAGCAACATAGGGGGCTACGAGCAGTACTTC.

As for this clone: The junction departs from the called germline gene at one end, perhaps through a read error. The chain links TRBV6-6 to TRBJ2-7; D is unresolved. The germline V gene has CDR1 MNHNY and CDR2 SVGAGI (reference sequence). The CDR3 has 11 residues. This CDR3 is CTSSPDSEQYF. The DNA of the CDR3 is TGTACCAGCAGCCCCGACTCCGAGCAGTACTTC.

The J gene is TRBJ2-7, the V gene TRBV9; a weak D match, TRBD1 (6 bases). Germline V gene sequence: CDR1 SGDLS, CDR2 YYNGEE. Between the trimmed V and J ends, which lost 0 bases and 4 bases, there was a span of 14 bases. This CDR3 comprises 15 residues. This CDR3 reads CASSVAGLRGYEQYF. CDR3 sequence (DNA): TGTGCCAGCAGCGTAGCAGGACTCAGGGGATACGAGCAGTACTTC.

V and J are TRBV30 and TRBJ1-4, with TRBD1 as a possible D gene (6 bases). V gave up 3 bases and J gave up 0 bases, with 14 bases separating them. The length of the CDR3 is 16 residues. Germline V gene lookup returns CDR1 GTSNPN and CDR2 SVGIG (reference sequence). The CDR3 region has the DNA TGTGCCTGGAGGAGAGAACAGGGCGCAACTAATGAAAAACTGTTTTTT. Amino acid sequence: CAWRREQGATNEKLFF.

This clone was observed a handful of times. This rearrangement joins TRBV5-6 to TRBJ1-5; 9 nucleotides agree with TRBD1. The V gene end was trimmed by 1 base and the J gene end by 5 bases; junction bases not matched to a gene: 7. There are 16 residues in the CDR3. Germline V gives CDR1 SGHDT, CDR2 YYEEEE. The CDR3 is CASSLRWDREDQPQHF. The CDR3 DNA reads TGTGCCAGCAGCTTGAGGTGGGACAGGGAGGATCAGCCCCAGCATTTT.

This clone is a singleton in its sample. The chain carries TRBV28 and TRBJ1-5; D call uncertain. Trimming stripped 7 bases from V and 3 bases from J, with 19 bases between. The CDR3 runs 16 residues. From germline, CDR1 is MDHEN and CDR2 SYDVKM. Here the CDR3 DNA reads TGTGCCAGCAAGAGGGAGGTACGTGGGTTCAATCAGCCCCAGCATTTT. This codes for CASKREVRGFNQPQHF.

The rearrangement joins TRBV5-4 to TRBJ1-5; 7 nucleotides line up with TRBD1. The germline gives CDR1 SGHNT, CDR2 YYREEE (reference sequence). The ends lost 2 bases at V and 7 bases at J; junction bases unmatched: 3. The CDR3 totals 13 residues. The CDR3 DNA reads TGTGCCAGCAGCTTACAGGGGACCCAGCCCCAGCATTTT. It codes for CASSLQGTQPQHF.

V usage is TRBV27 and J usage is TRBJ2-2; 7 bases line up with TRBD1. J gave up 7 bases and V 7 bases, and 0 bases lay outside the gene matches. The CDR3 has 11 amino acids. Germline loops: CDR1 MNHEY, CDR2 SMNVEV (reference sequence). CDR3 amino acids: CASTGGGELFF. Written as DNA, the CDR3 is TGTGCCAGCACAGGGGGCGGGGAGCTGTTTTTT.

The chain has TRBV6-1 and TRBJ1-2; perhaps TRBD1 as D (5 bases). Germline V gene sequence: CDR1 MNHNS, CDR2 SASEGT. V was cut by 6 bases and J by 3 bases, with 11 bases left in between. The CDR3 contains 13 residues. The chain's CDR3 is CASSAKGDYGYTF. In nucleotides, the CDR3 is TGTGCCAGCAGCGCGAAAGGGGACTATGGCTACACCTTC.

The table lists this clone with a few counts. The chain is built from TRBV4-1 and TRBJ2-3, with D perhaps TRBD2 (5 bases). Germline CDR1 is MGHRA and CDR2 is YSYEKL. Trimming stripped 5 bases from V and 0 bases from J, with 15 bases between. The CDR3 runs to 16 residues. CDR3 sequence reads: CASSAPRESSTDTQYF. The CDR3 region has the DNA TGCGCCAGCAGCGCCCCTCGGGAATCTAGCACAGATACGCAGTATTTT.

The chain recombines TRBV28 with TRBJ1-2; D might be TRBD1 (5 bases). There are 15 residues in the CDR3. Germline loops: CDR1 MDHEN, CDR2 SYDVKM. With 5 bases removed from V and 6 bases from J, the gap between germline ends came to 19 bases. CDR3 in amino acids: CASSPTGRRSDGYTF. The CDR3 nucleotides are TGTGCCAGCAGTCCAACAGGACGCAGGTCGGATGGCTACACCTTC.

The rearrangement uses TRBV11-2 and TRBJ2-5; 9 bases map to TRBD2. The length of the CDR3 is 15 residues. The germline V gene has CDR1 SGHAT and CDR2 FQNNGV. Trimming cost V 1 base and J 5 bases; bases outside gene matches: 5. CDR3 DNA: TGTGCCAGCAGCTTAGGTCTAGCGGGGTGGGAGACCCAGTACTTC. Its protein is CASSLGLAGWETQYF.

In DNA form, the CDR3 reads TGTGCCAGTAGTATAGGATCCGGGAGAAGGTACGAGCAGTACTTC. Protein product: CASSIGSGRRYEQYF. This rearrangement joins TRBV19 to TRBJ2-7, with D tentatively TRBD2 (6 bases). The CDR3 consists of 15 residues. Germline V gene lookup returns CDR1 LNHDA and CDR2 SQIVND (reference sequence). Deletions cut 1 base from V and 4 bases from J, with 14 bases between.

The chain links TRBV7-6 to TRBJ2-3; D not resolved. This CDR3 has 13 amino acids. Germline V CDR1 and CDR2: SGHVS, FNYEAQ. Deletions cut 5 bases from V and 1 base from J, with 7 bases between. The CDR3 bases are TGTGCCAGCAGCAACCGAGGCACAGATACGCAGTATTTT. This encodes CASSNRGTDTQYF.

A note on this clone: Germline and junction disagree at one end, which may indicate a read error. The gene calls are TRBV6-5 and TRBJ1-2, with D possibly being TRBD1 (5 bases). The germline gives CDR1 MNHEY, CDR2 SVGAGI. This CDR3 is built from 11 residues. DNA for the CDR3: TGTGCCACGGGGGGATTCTATGGCTACCCCTTC. Its translation is CATGGFYGYPF.

The count of this clone is one. The chain has TRBV28 and TRBJ1-6, with 11 bases that match TRBD1. Per germline, CDR1 MDHEN and CDR2 SYDVKM. The J segment lost 10 bases and the V segment lost 6 bases, leaving 5 bases of the junction unmatched. CDR3 size: 14 residues. CDR3 nucleotide sequence: TGTGCCAGCAGGGACAGGGGGCGCGGGTCACCCCTCCACTTT. Its protein product is CASRDRGRGSPLHF.

J is TRBJ1-3 and V is TRBV6-1; no clear D gene. The CDR3 contains 13 residues. Trimming took 2 bases from V and 8 from J, leaving 10 bases between them. Looked up from germline, CDR1 is MNHNS and CDR2 is SASEGT. The CDR3 sequence is CASSELIGDTIYF. The DNA of the CDR3 is TGTGCCAGCAGTGAACTCATCGGGGACACCATATATTTT.

The chain recombines TRBV29-1 with TRBJ2-4; 7 bases are shared with TRBD1. This CDR3 is built from 13 residues. V lost 6 bases, J lost 8 bases, and 10 bases stayed unmatched. Germline V gene data show CDR1 as SQVTM and CDR2 as ANQGSEA. In DNA, the CDR3 is TGCAGCGTAGCGACAGGGCGTCTCGACATTCAGTACTTC. Its protein is CSVATGRLDIQYF.

In its sample, this clone was seen once. The genes are TRBV5-4 and TRBJ1-2, with 8 nucleotides matching TRBD1. The germline CDR1 and CDR2 sequences are SGHNT and YYREEE (reference sequence). CDR3 length: 13 residues. The V gene end was trimmed by 4 bases and the J gene end by 8 bases; junction bases not matched to a gene: 7. CDR3 nucleotide sequence: TGTGCCAGCAGCCAGGACAGGGTTGAGGGCTACACCTTC. This codes for CASSQDRVEGYTF. The full variable domain, with the rest looked up from reference TRBV5-4 and TRBJ1-2, is ETGVTQSPTHLIKTRGQQVTLRCSSQSGHNTVSWYQQALGQGPQFIFQYYREEENGRGNFPPRFSGLQFPNYSSELNVNALELDDSALYLCASSQDRVEGYTFGSGTRLTVV.

This sequence joins TRBV7-9 and TRBJ2-5; 9 nucleotides align to TRBD2. The CDR3 runs 17 residues. Germline-derived CDR1 and CDR2 are SEHNR and FQNEAQ (reference sequence). J lost 0 bases, V lost 1 base, and 6 bases had no gene match. The CDR3 DNA sequence: TGTGCCAGCAGCTTAGGGCTAGCGGGGATGTACCAAGAGACCCAGTACTTC. Residues: CASSLGLAGMYQETQYF.

This chain links TRBV9 with TRBJ2-1, with TRBD2 matching 15 bases. V shed 6 bases and J 8 bases; nucleotides not matched to a gene: 9. This CDR3 has 16 residues. The germline V gene encodes CDR1 SGDLS and CDR2 YYNGEE. The CDR3 sequence is CASTHGLAGGPYEQFF. The CDR3 DNA reads as TGTGCCAGCACCCACGGACTAGCGGGGGGGCCCTATGAGCAGTTCTTC.

The chain couples TRBV6-6 to TRBJ1-6; D ambiguous. CDR1 MNHNY and CDR2 SVGAGI come from the germline V gene (reference sequence). V was cut by 6 bases and J by 4 bases, with 16 bases left in between. This CDR3 is built from 16 residues. The CDR3 sequence is CASSSSTRDYNSPLHF. The CDR3 region has the DNA TGTGCCAGCAGCTCTTCTACCCGGGATTATAATTCACCCCTCCACTTT.

This clone was detected once. As DNA, the CDR3 is TGTGCCAGCAGGCTTGTTAAAGGGGGGGGGTGGACTGAAGCTTTCTTT. This gives the protein CASRLVKGGGWTEAFF. The chain has TRBV6-9 and TRBJ1-1; D possibly corresponds to TRBD1 (6 bases). Between the trimmed V and J ends, which lost 6 bases and 5 bases, there was a span of 22 bases. The CDR3 loop spans 16 amino acids. Germline V gene sequence: CDR1 MNHGY, CDR2 SVAAGI.

The chain is built from TRBV27 and TRBJ1-5, with TRBD1 matching 11 bases. Trimming removed 5 bases from V and 6 bases from J; junction bases left unmatched: 9. Germline CDR1 and CDR2: MNHEY and SMNVEV (reference sequence). CDR3 length equals 16 residues. CDR3 sequence reads: CASSDGTGGRSQPQHF. CDR3 bases: TGTGCCAGCAGTGACGGGACAGGGGGAAGGAGTCAGCCCCAGCATTTT.